This T cell receptor beta chain was sequenced in a study of blood T cell repertoires in COVID-19. At the level of the study: Samples taken during acute and convalescent COVID-19 were collected in the United States, Italy and Spain. T cells, B-cell-depleted T cells, or PBMCs provided the cDNA or gDNA that served as material.

In the authors' workflow: Estimates of nucleated cell counts were drawn from the amplification of reference gene primers. TCRdb's table, derived via immunoSEQ multiplex PCR, lists solely in-frame clones and lacks some. The DNA gave D and trimming, while V, J and clone size come from that table. The data hold more than 90,000 clones, with around 85% observed a single time. Sequenced: peripheral blood. This receptor was identified in a human donor in a cohort sampled during active COVID-19.

As DNA, the CDR3 is TGTGCCAGTAGTATAGGACTAGCGGGAGGCAATGAGCAGTTCTTC. Translation gives CASSIGLAGGNEQFF. The chain recombines TRBV19 with TRBJ2-1; 13 bases are a match to TRBD2. The CDR3 runs to 15 residues. The germline CDR1 and CDR2 sequences are LNHDA and SQIVND (reference sequence). V was pared by 1 base and J by 6 bases, with 0 bases of the junction left unmatched.